Listed below are T cell receptor beta chains from one sample, sequenced in a study of Tregs in tolerant kidney transplant recipients. Libraries were prepared by immunoSEQ multiplex PCR; TCRdb keeps only in-frame clonotypes and omits some of them. The table shows just under 65,000 clones, with 95% to 98% occurring only once. The material sequenced was Tregs from blood, taken before the transplant. The receptors were gathered from a human donor who received a combined kidney and bone marrow transplant. The conserved cysteine and the conserved F or W are not part of the CDR3 here. Fields, in order: D gene, V gene, CDR3 protein. The D gene is left open where the match is weak.

>.|TRBV19
ASSIGGGQNEKLF
>.|TRBV28
ASSLWGAGGYT
>TRBD2|TRBV30
AWSVGLAGGNEQF
>TRBD1|TRBV2
ASTADRGTEAF
>.|TRBV30
AWTPGIWSPLH
>.|TRBV10-3
AINREPIISSGANVLT
>.|TRBV9
ASSPHRGGGYGYT
>.|TRBV28
ASSLSQALRRQY
>.|TRBV11-3
ASSLAGRWTEAF
>TRBD2|TRBV9
ASSPTSGGYEQY
>.|TRBV18
ASAGSRGATNEKLF
>.|TRBV28
ASSLHGGYT
>.|TRBV5-4
ASSVDIEREQF
>TRBD1|TRBV10-3
AIRETGTDVWDYGYT
>TRBD1|TRBV2
ASSVLTGTNYGYT
>TRBD2|TRBV11-3
ASSKREYYEQY
>TRBD1|TRBV18
ASSRRDRDTGELF
>.|TRBV5-4
ASRARGTGELF
>TRBD2|TRBV2
ASKTGLPYTGELF
>TRBD2|TRBV10-3
ATMGLAGGKPYNEQF
>.|TRBV4-1
ASSQDPTASSYNEQF
>TRBD1|TRBV10-3
AISTQGRDSIPWGYGYT
>TRBD1|TRBV5-4
ASSLGTAYYEQY
>TRBD2|TRBV7-9
ASSPRLAGIYNEQF